Listed below are T cell receptor beta chains from one sample, sequenced in a study of cytomegalovirus exposure and HLA in healthy donors. Generated by immunoSEQ multiplex PCR, the TCRdb table keeps only in-frame clones and is missing some. The table lists over 110,000 clones, roughly 80% of them singletons, with about 4.3% in the top ten. Specimen: PBMCs. All receptors come from a man aged 40-50 years in good health and CMV-seronegative. Both conserved end residues are part of each CDR3. The D gene is left open where the match is weak. Part of the rows lack a size; the others show once, few, many or a class for expanded clones.

>.|.|15|TRBJ2-7|TRBV27
CASSFQTGRGDEQYF
TGTGCCAGCAGTTTTCAGACAGGTAGGGGCGACGAGCAGTACTTC
>.|TRBD1|15|TRBJ2-7|TRBV6-6
CASTITGQSSYEQYF
TGTGCCAGCACCATAACGGGACAGTCTTCCTACGAGCAGTACTTC
>.|TRBD2|15|TRBJ2-7|TRBV11-2
CASSLGDGGGWEQYF
TGTGCCAGCAGCTTAGGTGACGGGGGGGGTTGGGAGCAGTACTTC
>.|.|15|TRBJ1-2|TRBV5-8
CASSLVLGGGYGYTF
TGTGCCAGCAGCTTGGTCCTGGGGGGGGGCTATGGCTACACCTTC
>.|TRBD2|15|TRBJ2-3|TRBV4-3
CASSLGTSGTDTQYF
TGCGCCAGCAGCCTCGGGACTAGCGGCACAGATACGCAGTATTTT
>.|TRBD1|15|TRBJ1-1|TRBV9
CASSGTGQDPPEAFF
TGTGCCAGCAGCGGGACGGGACAGGACCCCCCTGAAGCTTTCTTT
>.|.|15|TRBJ1-4|TRBV5-1
CASRPGDPTNEKLFF
TGCGCCAGCAGGCCAGGGGACCCAACTAATGAAAAACTGTTTTTT
>.|TRBD2|18|TRBJ2-1|TRBV7-8
CASSLAGRGGSSYNEQFF
TGTGCCAGCAGCTTAGCGGGGCGGGGAGGGTCTTCCTACAATGAGCAGTTCTTC
>.|.|14|TRBJ2-3|TRBV19
CASSLGYATDTQYF
TGTGCCAGTAGCCTGGGCTATGCCACAGATACGCAGTATTTT
>few|.|15|TRBJ2-7|TRBV5-1
CASRLGGQGTYEQYF
TGCGCCAGCAGATTAGGCGGGCAGGGGACCTACGAGCAGTACTTC
>.|TRBD2|13|TRBJ2-7|TRBV10-3
CAISVRGGHEQYF
TGTGCCATCAGTGTGCGGGGGGGCCACGAGCAGTACTTC
>.|TRBD1|17|TRBJ1-2|TRBV5-1
CASSVGTVSEANYGYTF
TGCGCCAGCAGCGTTGGGACAGTCTCGGAAGCTAACTATGGCTACACCTTC
>.|TRBD1|15|TRBJ1-2|TRBV2
CASSHRGQRAYGYTF
TGTGCCAGCAGCCACAGGGGCCAGAGGGCCTATGGCTACACCTTC
>.|.|14|TRBJ2-7|TRBV9
CASSVATGVGEQYF
TGTGCCAGCAGCGTAGCGACAGGCGTCGGCGAGCAGTACTTC
>few|TRBD1|15|TRBJ1-1|TRBV19
CASSTKGAQNTEAFF
TGTGCCAGTAGCACCAAGGGGGCTCAGAACACTGAAGCTTTCTTT
>once|.|12|TRBJ1-5|TRBV28
CASGTGYQPQHF
TGTGCCAGCGGTACGGGGTACCAGCCCCAGCATTTT
>.|TRBD2|15|TRBJ2-7|TRBV7-9
CASSPGGGRHYEQYF
TGTGCCAGCAGCCCGGGGGGGGGCCGCCATTACGAGCAGTACTTC
>few|TRBD1|15|TRBJ2-7|TRBV6-5
CASSTNRGWGYEQYF
TGTGCCAGCAGTACAAACAGGGGGTGGGGGTACGAGCAGTACTTC
>.|TRBD2|13|TRBJ2-1|TRBV29-1
CSATGGSYNEQFF
TGCAGCGCCACGGGGGGATCATACAATGAGCAGTTCTTC
>.|TRBD1|16|TRBJ1-1|TRBV12-5
CASGLDARQGHTEAFF
TGTGCTAGTGGTTTGGACGCTAGACAGGGGCATACTGAAGCTTTCTTT
>.|TRBD1|16|TRBJ1-1|TRBV29-1
CSAGDRVLIRDTEAFF
TGCAGCGCGGGGGACAGGGTGCTTATAAGGGACACTGAAGCTTTCTTT
>once|.|14|TRBJ1-2|TRBV28
CASSLGGDNYGYTF
TGTGCCAGCAGTTTAGGGGGGGACAACTATGGCTACACCTTC
>few|TRBD1|14|TRBJ1-4|TRBV4-2
CASSQDTGGEKLFF
TGTGCCAGCAGCCAAGACACAGGGGGTGAAAAACTGTTTTTT
>once|.|14|TRBJ1-2|TRBV7-9
CASSSKTGTYGYTF
TGTGCCAGCAGTTCGAAAACAGGGACCTATGGCTACACCTTC
>.|.|13|TRBJ2-7|TRBV12-5
CASGRPVSYEQYF
TGTGCTAGTGGGAGGCCGGTCTCCTACGAGCAGTACTTC
>.|TRBD1|14|TRBJ1-5|TRBV5-6
CASSLLQGEAPQHF
TGTGCCAGCAGCTTGTTGCAGGGGGAGGCGCCCCAGCATTTT
>few|TRBD1|14|TRBJ2-7|TRBV7-2
CASSSGTGVYEQYF
TGTGCCAGCAGCTCAGGGACAGGGGTCTACGAGCAGTACTTC
>.|TRBD2|16|TRBJ2-3|TRBV18
CASSPLPPGGSDTQYF
TGTGCCAGCTCACCATTGCCCCCCGGGGGGTCAGATACGCAGTATTTT
>.|.|16|TRBJ1-3|TRBV18
CASSPPGGGIGNTIYF
TGTGCCAGCTCACCACCCGGGGGTGGAATTGGAAACACCATATATTTT
>.|.|13|TRBJ1-6|TRBV19
CASSIQGNSPLHF
TGTGCCAGTAGTATCCAGGGGAACTCACCCCTCCACTTT
>.|.|15|TRBJ2-3|TRBV7-2
CASSLAVTSTDTQYF
TGTGCCAGCAGCTTAGCGGTTACTAGCACAGATACGCAGTATTTT
>.|.|18|TRBJ1-5|TRBV19
CASRIKGDVGSSNQPQHF
TGTGCCAGTAGAATTAAAGGGGATGTTGGAAGTAGCAATCAGCCCCAGCATTTT
>.|.|13|TRBJ1-1|TRBV6-5
CASRITQNTEAFF
TGTGCCAGCAGGATCACTCAGAACACTGAAGCTTTCTTT
>.|.|13|TRBJ2-7|TRBV9
CASSATGTYEQYF
TGTGCCAGCAGCGCCACAGGAACCTACGAGCAGTACTTC
>.|.|14|TRBJ1-5|TRBV9
CASSGGTRNQPQHF
TGTGCCAGCAGCGGTGGGACACGAAATCAGCCCCAGCATTTT
>.|.|15|TRBJ1-1|TRBV6-1
CASSEIVSGNTEAFF
TGTGCCAGCAGTGAAATTGTTTCAGGGAACACTGAAGCTTTCTTT
>.|TRBD1|17|TRBJ1-5|TRBV5-6
CASRRRDRVDSNQPQHF
TGTGCCAGCAGGCGCCGGGACAGGGTCGATAGCAATCAGCCCCAGCATTTT
>.|TRBD2|15|TRBJ2-5|TRBV7-2
CASSPGLAYQETQYF
TGTGCCAGCAGCCCGGGACTAGCGTATCAAGAGACCCAGTACTTC
>.|.|15|TRBJ1-4|TRBV6-1
CASRGNRRVGEKLFF
TGTGCCAGCAGGGGGAATCGCAGGGTAGGCGAAAAACTGTTTTTT
>.|.|15|TRBJ2-1|TRBV21-1
CASSKAGDSYNEQFF
TGTGCCAGCAGCAAAGCGGGGGACAGTTACAATGAGCAGTTCTTC
>once|.|15|TRBJ2-7|TRBV9
CASSVSPSKSYEQYF
TGTGCCAGCAGCGTATCCCCCTCTAAGTCCTACGAGCAGTACTTC
>.|TRBD2|15|TRBJ2-7|TRBV5-1
CASSISGGAHYEQYF
TGCGCCAGCAGCATTAGCGGGGGGGCGCACTACGAGCAGTACTTC
>.|TRBD1|12|TRBJ1-4|TRBV5-1
CASSAETGKLFF
TGCGCCAGCAGCGCTGAGACAGGGAAACTGTTTTTT
>.|.|14|TRBJ2-5|TRBV5-4
CASSNELQAGTQYF
TGTGCCAGCAGTAATGAACTGCAGGCGGGGACCCAGTACTTC
>.|TRBD1|11|TRBJ2-7|TRBV28
CASSFQGAQYF
TGTGCCAGCAGCTTCCAGGGGGCGCAGTACTTC
>.|TRBD1|16|TRBJ1-6|TRBV6-5
CASSYLDATGGSPLHF
TGTGCCAGCAGTTACTTGGACGCGACAGGGGGTTCACCCCTCCACTTT
>.|.|12|TRBJ2-7|TRBV18
CASSPLQFEQYF
TGTGCCAGCTCACCACTACAGTTCGAGCAGTACTTC
>.|.|17|TRBJ2-3|TRBV11-2
CASSLSGATGSTDTQYF
TGTGCCAGCAGCTTAAGTGGGGCAACAGGTAGCACAGATACGCAGTATTTT
>once|.|13|TRBJ2-1|TRBV27
CASSLRETPEQFF
TGTGCCAGCAGTTTAAGGGAGACTCCTGAGCAGTTCTTC
>.|.|13|TRBJ2-7|TRBV27
CASSLRGSYEQYF
TGTGCCAGCAGTTTACGGGGGTCTTACGAGCAGTACTTC